Shown below are 22 T cell receptor beta chains from a single sample sequenced in a study of a mutant IDH1 vaccine in newly diagnosed glioma. As for time point: baseline, week 1 (first vaccination visit). Stated treatment: pre-vaccination baseline after standard-of-care therapy. Produced via immunoSEQ multiplex PCR; TCRdb's table is partial and in-frame only. The data contain some 19,000 clones, around 82% of them singletons. The sample was PBMCs, taken from a glioma patient treated with radiotherapy, temozolomide or both. The receptors shown here come from a man between 40 and 49 years old with glioma.

CDR3 coding DNA: TGTGCCAGCAGTTATGCCGCAGGGACAGCTGAAGCTTTCTTT. Its protein product is CASSYAAGTAEAFF. The chain is built from TRBV5-6 and TRBJ1-1, with 7 bases that match TRBD1. The CDR3 loop spans 14 amino acids. Germline CDR1 and CDR2: SGHDT and YYEEEE. V was pared by 5 bases and J by 6 bases, with 10 bases of the junction left unmatched. The full variable domain, with the rest looked up from reference TRBV5-6 and TRBJ1-1, is DAGVTQSPTHLIKTRGQQVTLRCSPKSGHDTVSWYQQALGQGPQFIFQYYEEEERQRGNFPDRFSGHQFPNYSSELNVNALLLGDSALYLCASSYAAGTAEAFFGQGTRLTVV.

By its share, this clone is medium-sized. V gene TRBV6-4 combines with J gene TRBJ2-3; 7 bases map to TRBD2. CDR3 length: 15 residues. With 6 bases clipped from V and 3 bases from J, the junction kept 9 bases outside the gene matches. Germline CDR1 reads MRHNA; CDR2 reads SNTAGT. For the CDR3, the DNA is TGTGCCAGCAGCCTCGCTGGCGGGGGAACAGATACGCAGTATTTT. This gives the protein CASSLAGGGTDTQYF.

The chain couples TRBV5-6 to TRBJ2-5; D perhaps matches TRBD1 (5 bases). CDR3 length equals 11 residues. Germline lookup yields CDR1 SGHDT and CDR2 YYEEEE. V was cut by 4 bases and J by 7 bases, with 8 bases left in between. The CDR3 DNA follows: TGTGCCAGCAGCCTCCAGGGGACCCAGTACTTC. Its translation: CASSLQGTQYF.

V and J are TRBV13 and TRBJ1-5; the match to TRBD1 covers 8 bases. Germline V gene sequence: CDR1 PRHDT, CDR2 FYEKMQ (reference sequence). The CDR3 length is 14 residues. V dropped 3 bases and J dropped 5; count of bases not matched to a gene: 3. The CDR3 sequence is CASSFSGGDQPQHF. DNA for the CDR3: TGTGCCAGCAGCTTTTCAGGGGGCGATCAGCCCCAGCATTTT.

The J gene is TRBJ2-5, the V gene TRBV30; D uncertain. This CDR3 is built from 14 residues. Looked up from germline, CDR1 is GTSNPN and CDR2 is SVGIG (reference sequence). CDR3 region: CAGTKRTEQETQYF. As DNA, the CDR3 is TGTGCTGGAACCAAGAGGACGGAGCAAGAGACCCAGTACTTC.

The chain joins TRBV30 to TRBJ2-1, with 13 bases identical to TRBD2. Losses at the gene ends were 2 bases for V and 6 bases for J; bases not matched to a gene: 4. The length of the CDR3 is 15 residues. The germline CDR1 and CDR2 sequences are GTSNPN and SVGIG (reference sequence). The CDR3 protein is CAWSPLAGGTNEQFF. CDR3 DNA sequence: TGTGCCTGGAGTCCACTAGCGGGGGGGACCAATGAGCAGTTCTTC.

The chain combines TRBV6-1 with TRBJ2-7; unclear D gene. Trimming pared 2 bases from V and 8 bases from J, leaving 7 bases between. Germline V CDR1 and CDR2: MNHNS, SASEGT. The CDR3 is 11 residues long. The CDR3 DNA reads TGTGCCAGCAGTGAAATTGCCAAGCAGTACGTC. It encodes CASSEIAKQYV.

This clone was seen only once. The J gene is TRBJ1-5, the V gene TRBV15; the match to TRBD1 covers 10 bases. Trimming cost V 0 bases and J 4 bases; bases outside gene matches: 3. CDR1 and CDR2 (germline): LNHNV, YYDKDF (reference sequence). The CDR3 loop spans 16 amino acids. As DNA, the CDR3 is TGTGCCACCAGCAGAGAGTGGACAGGGGGAAATCAGCCCCAGCATTTT. The encoded protein is CATSREWTGGNQPQHF.

V usage is TRBV6-5 and J usage is TRBJ2-5; 8 bases line up with TRBD2. Germline V gene data show CDR1 as MNHEY and CDR2 as SVGAGI. The CDR3 consists of 15 residues. The ends lost 6 bases at V and 3 bases at J; junction bases unmatched: 9. This CDR3 reads CASRILADGEETQYF. In DNA form, the CDR3 reads TGTGCCAGCAGAATACTAGCGGACGGGGAAGAGACCCAGTACTTC.

V gene TRBV7-6 combines with J gene TRBJ1-3; TRBD1 agrees at 7 bases. J lost 4 bases, V lost 5 bases, and 5 bases had no gene match. The CDR3 is 14 residues long. Germline CDR1 reads SGHVS; CDR2 reads FNYEAQ. This CDR3 is CASSPRGGGNTIYF. As DNA, the CDR3 is TGTGCCAGCAGCCCCCGAGGGGGCGGAAACACCATATATTTT.

This sequence joins TRBV5-4 and TRBJ2-6; no definite D call. V gave up 1 base and J gave up 1 base, with 9 bases separating them. This CDR3 region has 16 residues. Germline loops: CDR1 SGHNT, CDR2 YYREEE (reference sequence). The CDR3 sequence: CASSLPGYSGANVLTF. The CDR3, as DNA: TGTGCCAGCAGCTTGCCCGGATATTCTGGGGCCAACGTCCTGACTTTC.

The gene calls are TRBV7-9 and TRBJ2-1; D is unresolved. CDR3 length equals 13 residues. Deletions cut 5 bases from V and 14 bases from J, with 19 bases between. Germline-derived CDR1 and CDR2 are SEHNR and FQNEAQ (reference sequence). The CDR3 nucleotides read TGTGCCAGCAGCCGGGCCCATTTTGGGCAAAAGTTCTTC. This sequence encodes CASSRAHFGQKFF.

This rearrangement joins TRBV7-2 to TRBJ2-7, with 7 positions matching TRBD1. Per germline, CDR1 SGHTA and CDR2 FQGNSA. This CDR3 spans 15 amino acids. Trimming cost V 5 bases and J 3 bases; bases outside gene matches: 10. CDR3 region: CASSARGGQHYEQYV. Written as DNA, the CDR3 is TGTGCCAGCAGCGCAAGAGGGGGCCAGCACTACGAGCAGTACGTC.

The chain employs TRBV19 and TRBJ2-2; TRBD1 matches at 7 bases. Trimming cost V 3 bases and J 4 bases; bases outside gene matches: 2. This CDR3 comprises 14 residues. Germline V gene sequence: CDR1 LNHDA, CDR2 SQIVND (reference sequence). The CDR3, as DNA: TGTGCCAGTAGTATTGACAGGGCCACCGGGGAGCTGTTTTTT. Translated, it gives CASSIDRATGELFF.

The chain uses TRBV7-9 and TRBJ2-2, with 8 bases that match TRBD2. The J segment lost 0 bases and the V segment lost 5 bases, leaving 5 bases of the junction unmatched. The CDR3 loop spans 16 amino acids. Germline V lookup: CDR1 SEHNR, CDR2 FQNEAQ (reference sequence). The CDR3 here is CASSQRGPSNTGELFF. For the CDR3, the DNA is TGTGCCAGCAGCCAGCGGGGGCCCTCGAACACCGGGGAGCTGTTTTTT.

The chain has TRBV6-1 and TRBJ1-5; 7 bases line up with TRBD1. There are 15 residues in the CDR3. J gave up 7 bases and V 2 bases, and 8 bases lay outside the gene matches. Germline V gives CDR1 MNHNS, CDR2 SASEGT. CDR3: CASSEKVAGGQPQHF. Here the CDR3 DNA reads TGTGCCAGCAGTGAAAAAGTGGCAGGGGGGCAGCCCCAGCATTTT.

The J gene is TRBJ1-1, the V gene TRBV29-1; a possible D gene is TRBD1 (6 bases). The CDR3 loop spans 13 amino acids. V lost 2 bases and J 5 bases, leaving 12 bases between the germline ends. CDR1 SQVTM and CDR2 ANQGSEA come from the germline V gene. The CDR3: CSVETGTSTEAFF. Here the CDR3 DNA reads TGCAGCGTTGAAACAGGGACGTCGACTGAAGCTTTCTTT.

J is TRBJ1-1 and V is TRBV5-6; D call uncertain. The V gene lost 6 bases and the J gene lost 1 base, with 7 bases spanning the gap. Germline V gene data show CDR1 as SGHDT and CDR2 as YYEEEE. The CDR3 totals 12 residues. CDR3 loop: CASTRGNTEAFF. The CDR3 nucleotides read TGTGCCAGCACCAGAGGGAACACTGAAGCTTTCTTT.

This clone was picked up a small number of times. The rearrangement joins TRBV29-1 to TRBJ1-2; 7 positions match TRBD1. CDR3 size: 14 residues. Per the germline V gene, CDR1 is SQVTM and CDR2 is ANQGSEA. J lost 4 bases, V lost 5 bases, and 10 bases had no gene match. CDR3 sequence (DNA): TGCAGCGTTATCCCGGGACAGACTTGCTATGGCTACACCTTC. Protein sequence: CSVIPGQTCYGYTF. Full variable domain (missing parts from reference TRBV29-1 and TRBJ1-2): SAVISQKPSRDICQRGTSLTIQCQVDSQVTMMFWYRQQPGQSLTLIATANQGSEATYESGFVIDKFPISRPNLTFSTLTVSNMSPEDSSIYLCSVIPGQTCYGYTFGSGTRLTVV.

The chain employs TRBV6-1 and TRBJ1-5; TRBD1 aligns across 9 bases. CDR3 length: 15 residues. V lost 7 bases, J lost 0 bases, and 4 bases stayed unmatched. Germline V gives CDR1 MNHNS, CDR2 SASEGT. CDR3 bases: TGTGCCAGCATCCTACAGGGGGCTAGCAATCAGCCCCAGCATTTT. Protein product: CASILQGASNQPQHF.

The chain combines TRBV7-2 with TRBJ1-4; D is unclear. Deletions cut 0 bases from V and 8 bases from J, with 13 bases between. CDR3 length: 15 amino acids. Germline V gene sequence: CDR1 SGHTA, CDR2 FQGNSA. DNA for the CDR3: TGTGCCAGCAGCTTAGCGGCAGGACTAATGGAAAAACTGTTTTTT. Its translation: CASSLAAGLMEKLFF.

The V gene is TRBV9, the J gene TRBJ2-7; tentatively, D is TRBD1 (6 bases). Germline V CDR1 and CDR2: SGDLS, YYNGEE. The CDR3 covers 16 residues. Deletions cut 4 bases from V and 0 bases from J, with 17 bases between. The CDR3 DNA follows: TGTGCCAGCAGCCGAGCCGCAGGGGACCTCTCCTACGAGCAGTACTTC. This translates into CASSRAAGDLSYEQYF.